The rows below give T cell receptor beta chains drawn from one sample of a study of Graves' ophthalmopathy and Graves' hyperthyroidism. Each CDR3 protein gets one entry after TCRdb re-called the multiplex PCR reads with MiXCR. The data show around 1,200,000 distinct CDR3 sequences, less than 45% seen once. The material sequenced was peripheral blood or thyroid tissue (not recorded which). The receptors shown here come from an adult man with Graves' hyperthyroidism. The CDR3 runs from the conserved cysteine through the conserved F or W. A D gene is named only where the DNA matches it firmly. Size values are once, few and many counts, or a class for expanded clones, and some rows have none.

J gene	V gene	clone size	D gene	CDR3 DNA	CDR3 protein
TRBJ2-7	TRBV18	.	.	TGTGCCACCGGGGGAAGCTCCTACGAGCAGTACTTC	CATGGSSYEQYF
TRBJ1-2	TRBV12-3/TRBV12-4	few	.	TGTGCCAGCAGTGGCGCAAAATATGGCTACACCTTC	CASSGAKYGYTF
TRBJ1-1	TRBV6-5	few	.	TGTGCCAGCAGTTACTCGAGTGGGGGCACTGAAGCTTTCTTT	CASSYSSGGTEAFF
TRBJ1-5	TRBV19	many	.	TGTGCCAGTAGTATAGAACCGGACGGTTATAGCAATCAGCCCCAGCATTTT	CASSIEPDGYSNQPQHF
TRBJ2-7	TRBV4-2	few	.	TGTGCCAGCAGCCAAGCCCCCGCACAGGATGCCTACGAGCAGTACTTC	CASSQAPAQDAYEQYF
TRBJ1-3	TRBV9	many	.	TGTGCCAGCAGCCCGACCGTGGCTGGAAACACCATATATTTT	CASSPTVAGNTIYF
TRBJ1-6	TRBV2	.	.	TGTGCCAGCGTTGAGACAGGTCTCTATAATTCACCCCTCCACTTT	CASVETGLYNSPLHF
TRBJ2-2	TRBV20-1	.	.	TGCAGTGCTATCCATGAGGGGGAGTGGACCGGGGAGCTGTTTTTT	CSAIHEGEWTGELFF
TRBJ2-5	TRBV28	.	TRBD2	TGTGCCAGCAGCGGGACCTCCGGGGAGGGGGAGACCCAGTACTTC	CASSGTSGEGETQYF
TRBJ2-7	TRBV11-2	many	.	TGTGCCAGCAGCTTGGCGGGACCGAGGGAGCAGTACTTC	CASSLAGPREQYF
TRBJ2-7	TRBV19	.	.	TGTGCCAGCAGCCAAGGGGCGGCCCCAACCTACGAGCAGTACTTC	CASSQGAAPTYEQYF
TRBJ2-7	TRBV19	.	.	TGTGCCAGTAGTATAGCCGGGACAATCTACGAGCATTACTTC	CASSIAGTIYEHYF
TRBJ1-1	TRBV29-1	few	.	TGCAGCGTTGTCTCGCGCATGAACACTGAAGCTTTCTTT	CSVVSRMNTEAFF
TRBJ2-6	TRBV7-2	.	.	TGTGCCAGCAGCTGGGCCGCGGCAGGGACCAACGTCCTGACTTTC	CASSWAAAGTNVLTF
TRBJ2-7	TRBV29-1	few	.	TGCAGCGTTATATGGGGGAGAACCTACGAGCAGTACTTC	CSVIWGRTYEQYF
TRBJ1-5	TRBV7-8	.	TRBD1	TGTGCCAGCAGCACCTCCGGACAGGGGAGCAATCAGCCCCAGCATTTT	CASSTSGQGSNQPQHF
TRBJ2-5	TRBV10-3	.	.	TGTGCCATCAGTGACGGGGCCGGGCAGACCCAGTACTTC	CAISDGAGQTQYF
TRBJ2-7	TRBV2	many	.	TGTGCCAGCGTATACAGAAGGAACTACGAGCAGTACTTC	CASVYRRNYEQYF
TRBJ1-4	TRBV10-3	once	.	TGTGCCATCAGGTGGGCGGCTAATGAAAAACTGTTTTTT	CAIRWAANEKLFF
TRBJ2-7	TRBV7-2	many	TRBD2	TGTGCCAGCCTCGGTCAGCGGGAGGGAGCCTACGAGCAGTACTTC	CASLGQREGAYEQYF
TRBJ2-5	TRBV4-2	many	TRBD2	TGTGCCAGCAGCCAAGAAACTGGACTAGCGGGAGAAGAGACCCAGTACTTC	CASSQETGLAGEETQYF
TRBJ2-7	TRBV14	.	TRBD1	TGTGCCAGCAGCCAAGTTTTCGCGGGACAGGCCTACGAGCAGTACTTC	CASSQVFAGQAYEQYF
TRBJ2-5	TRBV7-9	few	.	TGTGCCAGCAGCTTAGGACTTTGGGAGACCCAGTACTTC	CASSLGLWETQYF
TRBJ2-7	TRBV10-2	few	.	TGCGCCAGCAGTGAGTCCCAGGTAGGGTCCTACGAGCAGTACTTC	CASSESQVGSYEQYF
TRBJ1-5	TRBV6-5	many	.	TGTGCCAGCAGTTACTCTGGGGCCGATCAGCCCCAGCATTTT	CASSYSGADQPQHF
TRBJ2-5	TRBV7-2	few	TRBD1	TGTGCCAGCAGCCCAGGGGCAGGGGGCAGGGGGCATGAGACCCAGTACTTC	CASSPGAGGRGHETQYF
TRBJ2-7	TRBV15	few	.	TGTGCCACCAGCAGCCGATACTACTACGAGCAGTACTTC	CATSSRYYYEQYF
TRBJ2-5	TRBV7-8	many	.	TGTGCCAGCAGCTCGTCCGGGATCAACCGAGAGACCCAGTACTTC	CASSSSGINRETQYF
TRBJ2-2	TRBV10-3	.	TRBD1	TGTGCCATCAGCTCCCAGGACGTATCTACGGGACAGGGGGCCTTGGAGCTGTTTTTT	CAISSQDVSTGQGALELFF
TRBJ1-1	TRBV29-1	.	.	TGCAGCGTTGAATTCGCGGACACTGAAGCTTTCTTT	CSVEFADTEAFF
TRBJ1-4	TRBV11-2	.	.	TGTGCCAGCAGCGAGGGTTGGGGTGCAACTAATGAAAAACTGTTTTTT	CASSEGWGATNEKLFF
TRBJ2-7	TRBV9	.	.	TGTGCCAGCAGTGTTGAACAGGCCCACGAGCAGTACTTC	CASSVEQAHEQYF
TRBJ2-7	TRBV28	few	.	TGTGCCAGCAGTTCGAGATCTGAAAGTGGCGAGCAGTACTTC	CASSSRSESGEQYF
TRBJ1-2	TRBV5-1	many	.	TGCGCCAGCAGCTTGTATTGGGCACAGGGCTACACCTTC	CASSLYWAQGYTF
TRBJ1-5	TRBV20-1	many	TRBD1	TGCAGTGCTAGATCCTTAACAGGGGCCCGATATAGCAATCAGCCCCAGCATTTT	CSARSLTGARYSNQPQHF
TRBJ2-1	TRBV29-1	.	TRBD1	TGCAGCGTTGAAGATAAGGCAGGGGGCTACAATGAGCAGTTCTTC	CSVEDKAGGYNEQFF
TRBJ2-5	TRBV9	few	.	TGTGCCAGCAGCGCGCGACAGACCCCAGGAGAGACCCAGTACTTC	CASSARQTPGETQYF
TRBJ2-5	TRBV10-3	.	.	TGTGCCATCAGTCAGAGCGGGTCTCGCAAGGGGAGTCCCCAGTACTTC	CAISQSGSRKGSPQYF
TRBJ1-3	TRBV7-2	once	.	TGTGCCAGCAGCTTAGCAGGGGGGCGCCGAAACACCATATATTTT	CASSLAGGRRNTIYF
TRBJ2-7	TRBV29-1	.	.	TGCAGCGTTGATACGCGGGCCGGGGAGCTGTACTTC	CSVDTRAGELYF